The present entry profiles one T cell receptor beta chain with its context. The PCR had 60 Vbeta and 13 Jbeta primers. Profiling relied on immunoSEQ multiplex PCR, and the TCRdb table lists in-frame clones only, not all of them. The sample records some 180,000 clones, 77% being singletons. The data stem from a study of cytomegalovirus exposure and HLA in healthy donors. The germline gives CDR1 SGHVS, CDR2 FNYEAQ. V dropped 4 bases and J dropped 4; count of bases not matched to a gene: 4. The CDR3 spans 15 residues. The clonotype was recovered from a young man in good health and CMV-seronegative. The sample was PBMCs. The chain is built from TRBV7-6 and TRBJ2-1, with 10 bases identical to TRBD2. The DNA of the CDR3 is TGTGCCAGCAGCTATCTAGCGGGAGATTACAATGAGCAGTTCTTC. Its translation is CASSYLAGDYNEQFF.